This TCR beta chain came from a study of graft-versus-host responses after intestinal transplantation. The CDR3 is 15 residues long. The germline CDR1 and CDR2 sequences are MGHDK and SYGVNS. V shed 1 base, J shed 13 bases, and the junction held 8 bases outside the gene matches. Produced via immunoSEQ multiplex PCR; TCRdb's table is partial and in-frame only. Counted here are 17,000 or so clones, roughly 86% occurring once; the ten biggest clones make up about half. The material sequenced was bone marrow, taken around 120 days after transplant. The chain combines TRBV25-1 with TRBJ2-6, with 9 bases lining up with TRBD2. This TCR was recovered from a human patient who received an intestinal transplant, so some T cells may come from the graft donor. The CDR3 protein is CASSESGLAGSVLTF. The CDR3 bases are TGTGCCAGCAGTGAATCGGGACTAGCTGGTTCTGTCCTGACTTTC.